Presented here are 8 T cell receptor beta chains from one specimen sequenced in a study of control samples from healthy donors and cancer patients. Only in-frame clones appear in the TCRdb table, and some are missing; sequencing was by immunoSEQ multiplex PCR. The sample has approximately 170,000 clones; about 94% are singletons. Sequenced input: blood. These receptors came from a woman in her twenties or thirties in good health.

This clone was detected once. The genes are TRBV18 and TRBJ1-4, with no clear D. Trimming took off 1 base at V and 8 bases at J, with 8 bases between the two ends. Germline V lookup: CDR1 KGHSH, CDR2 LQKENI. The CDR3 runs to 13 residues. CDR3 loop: CASSPQPGEKLFF. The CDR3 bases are TGTGCCAGCTCACCACAGCCCGGGGAAAAACTGTTTTTT.

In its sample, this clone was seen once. The CDR3 here is CASSGAVNEKLFF. CDR3 sequence (DNA): TGTGCCAGCAGCGGGGCCGTAAATGAAAAACTGTTTTTT. The chain links TRBV7-9 to TRBJ1-4; tentative D call: TRBD1 (5 bases). Germline V CDR1 and CDR2: SEHNR, FQNEAQ (reference sequence). The germline V and J ends were trimmed by 5 bases and 5 bases, with 9 bases remaining between them. The CDR3 loop spans 13 amino acids.

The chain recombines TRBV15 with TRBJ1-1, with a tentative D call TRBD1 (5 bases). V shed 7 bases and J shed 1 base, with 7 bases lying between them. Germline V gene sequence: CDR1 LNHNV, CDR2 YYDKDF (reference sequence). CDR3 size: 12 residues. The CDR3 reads CATTDTNTEAFF. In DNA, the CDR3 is TGTGCCACCACGGACACGAACACTGAAGCTTTCTTT.

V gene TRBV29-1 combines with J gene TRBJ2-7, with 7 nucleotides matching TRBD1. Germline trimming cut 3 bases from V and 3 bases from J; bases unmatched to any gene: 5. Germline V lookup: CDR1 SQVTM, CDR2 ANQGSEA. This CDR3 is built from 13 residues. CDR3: CSVDPQGRYEQYF. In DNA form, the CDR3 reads TGCAGCGTTGACCCACAGGGGCGCTACGAGCAGTACTTC.

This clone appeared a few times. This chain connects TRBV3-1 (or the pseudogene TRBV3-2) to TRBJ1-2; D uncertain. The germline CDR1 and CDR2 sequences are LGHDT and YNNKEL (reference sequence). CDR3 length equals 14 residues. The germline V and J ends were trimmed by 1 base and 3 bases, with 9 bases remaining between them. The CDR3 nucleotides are TGTGCCAGCAGCCAAGCTAACAGCCACTATGGCTACACCTTC. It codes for CASSQANSHYGYTF.

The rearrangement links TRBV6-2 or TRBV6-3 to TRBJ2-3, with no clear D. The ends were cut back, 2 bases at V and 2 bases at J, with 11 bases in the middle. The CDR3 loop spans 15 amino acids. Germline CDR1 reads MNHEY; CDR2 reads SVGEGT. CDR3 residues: CASSYRSPFTDTQYF. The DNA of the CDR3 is TGTGCCAGCAGTTACCGGAGCCCATTCACAGATACGCAGTATTTT.

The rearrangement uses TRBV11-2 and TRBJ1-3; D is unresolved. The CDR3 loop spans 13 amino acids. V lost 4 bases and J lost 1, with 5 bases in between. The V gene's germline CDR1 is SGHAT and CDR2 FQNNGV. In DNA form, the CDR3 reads TGTGCCAGCAGCTCGGGGTCTGGAAACACCATATATTTT. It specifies CASSSGSGNTIYF.

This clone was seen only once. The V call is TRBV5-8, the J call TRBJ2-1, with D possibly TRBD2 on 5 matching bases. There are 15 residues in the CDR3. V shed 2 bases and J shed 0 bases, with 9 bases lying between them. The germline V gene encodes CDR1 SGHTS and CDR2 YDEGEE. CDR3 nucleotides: TGTGCCAGCAGCTTCCGAGGGATCTCCTACAATGAGCAGTTCTTC. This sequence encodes CASSFRGISYNEQFF. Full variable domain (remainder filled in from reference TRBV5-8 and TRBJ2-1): EAGVTQSPTHLIKTRGQQATLRCSPISGHTSVYWYQQALGLGLQFLLWYDEGEERNRGNFPPRFSGRQFPNYSSELNVNALELEDSALYLCASSFRGISYNEQFFGPGTRLTVL.